A single sample gave rise to the 14 T cell receptor beta chains below, sequenced in a study of T cells in Graves' hyperthyroidism and ophthalmopathy. Amplified regions were TCR beta CDR3 sequences from RNA transcripts. Initially, a first-round RT-PCR of the TCR CDR3 employed the HTBI primer set. TCRdb passed the multiplex PCR reads through MiXCR, listing each CDR3 protein once. The sample has about 420,000 distinct CDR3 sequences, about a sixth seen once. The specimen was blood. Every receptor here comes from a young woman with Graves' hyperthyroidism.

There are many counts of this clonotype. The chain uses TRBV7-9 and TRBJ1-2; weak D call: TRBD1 (5 bases). Germline CDR1 reads SEHNR; CDR2 reads FQNEAQ (reference sequence). V lost 1 base, J lost 4 bases, and 13 bases lay in between. This CDR3 region has 15 residues. CDR3 residues: CASSLVGRGGYGYTF. The CDR3 DNA follows: TGTGCCAGCAGCTTAGTGGGACGCGGGGGCTATGGCTACACCTTC.

This clonotype was detected many times. The chain couples TRBV12-3 or TRBV12-4 to TRBJ2-1; D possibly matches TRBD1 or TRBD2 (5 bases each). This CDR3 has 14 amino acids. Trimming removed 5 bases from V and 5 bases from J, with 13 bases in between. The CDR3 is CASSASGAHNEQFF. Written as DNA, the CDR3 is TGTGCCAGCAGTGCTTCCGGGGCTCACAATGAGCAGTTCTTC.

This clonotype appeared many times. The rearrangement joins TRBV20-1 to TRBJ1-2; TRBD1 matches at 7 bases. V shed 1 base, J shed 0 bases, and the junction held 8 bases outside the gene matches. The CDR3 consists of 16 residues. CDR1 DFQATT and CDR2 SNEGSKA come from the germline V gene (reference sequence). CDR3 sequence: CSARGPPGQSNYGYTF. The CDR3 DNA reads TGCAGTGCTAGAGGGCCCCCGGGACAGTCTAACTATGGCTACACCTTC.

Worth noting for this clonotype: At one boundary the junction diverges from the germline segment, which might be a read error. The chain couples TRBV3-1 to TRBJ1-1, with D possibly being TRBD1 (6 bases). The CDR3 consists of 13 residues. Germline CDR1 and CDR2: LGHDT and YNNKEL (reference sequence). CDR3 loop: CAISQGGGTEALF. The CDR3 bases are TGTGCCATCAGCCAAGGGGGTGGCACTGAAGCTCTCTTT.

The sample holds a few counts of this clonotype. J is TRBJ1-2 and V is TRBV25-1; unclear D gene. The length of the CDR3 is 12 residues. Looked up from germline, CDR1 is MGHDK and CDR2 is SYGVNS. Trimming shortened V by 1 base and J by 7 bases, and 7 bases separated the two germline ends. The CDR3 nucleotides are TGTGCCAGCAGTGAATCATACAGTGGCTACACCTTC. Its protein product is CASSESYSGYTF.

This clonotype was recorded at least ten times. The chain carries TRBV3-1 and TRBJ2-5; D could derive from TRBD1 or TRBD2 (6 bases each). CDR1 LGHDT and CDR2 YNNKEL come from the germline V gene (reference sequence). V lost 5 bases and J lost 9, with 10 bases in between. The CDR3 totals 11 residues. The CDR3 nucleotides are TGTGCCAGCAGCTCAAGGGGGGCCCAGTACTTC. It encodes CASSSRGAQYF.

The chain links TRBV5-6 to TRBJ2-7; TRBD1 might be the D (5 bases). Germline CDR1 and CDR2: SGHDT and YYEEEE. The CDR3 sequence is 13 residues long. Trimming removed 0 bases from V and 5 bases from J, with 9 bases in between. CDR3 DNA sequence: TGTGCCAGCAGCTTGGGTGGGGCCCACGAGCAGTACTTC. Its translation: CASSLGGAHEQYF.

The gene calls are TRBV5-1 and TRBJ1-2; D remains ambiguous. Trimming shortened V by 5 bases and J by 2 bases, and 16 bases separated the two germline ends. From germline, CDR1 is SGHRS and CDR2 YFSETQ. The CDR3 sequence is 15 residues long. CDR3 protein: CASRVNGVQNYGYTF. In DNA, the CDR3 is TGCGCCAGCAGGGTAAACGGGGTTCAGAACTATGGCTACACCTTC.

The chain couples TRBV30 to TRBJ2-5, with TRBD2 identical over 9 bases. V shed 0 bases, J shed 4 bases, and the junction held 12 bases outside the gene matches. The CDR3 spans 17 residues. The V gene's germline CDR1 is GTSNPN and CDR2 SVGIG (reference sequence). CDR3 in DNA: TGTGCCTGGAGTGTACCGTCGGCGGGAGGGCTGTTAGAGACCCAGTACTTC. It specifies CAWSVPSAGGLLETQYF.

V is TRBV6-2 or TRBV6-3 and J is TRBJ1-1; D not resolved. Trimming cost V 4 bases and J 8 bases, with 11 bases left between them. The CDR3 contains 12 residues. The germline gives CDR1 MNHEY, CDR2 SVGEGT. CDR3 nucleotides: TGTGCCAGCAGTTCAATTACTCGAGAAGCTTTCTTT. Protein sequence: CASSSITREAFF.

This clonotype was recorded at least ten times. The V gene is TRBV12-3 or TRBV12-4, the J gene TRBJ1-6; D not certain. V was trimmed by 8 bases and J by 0 bases, leaving 8 bases between them. The CDR3 runs to 14 residues. CDR3 region: CASGSSSYNSPLHF. In DNA, the CDR3 is TGTGCCAGCGGGTCGAGCTCCTATAATTCACCCCTCCACTTT.

There are many counts of this clonotype. This sequence joins TRBV9 and TRBJ2-3; possible D gene TRBD1, 6 bases. The CDR3 totals 15 residues. Looked up from germline, CDR1 is SGDLS and CDR2 is YYNGEE. The V gene lost 4 bases and the J gene lost 6 bases, with 18 bases spanning the gap. The DNA of the CDR3 is TGTGCCAGCAGCCCCCAGGGGCGGTCCTTGGATACGCAGTATTTT. It encodes CASSPQGRSLDTQYF.

In the case of this clonotype: A much larger clonotype is one base distant, so this may be a read error. J is TRBJ2-6 and V is TRBV7-9; D gene uncertain. The CDR3 length is 18 residues. The V end lost 0 bases, the J end lost 8 bases, and 20 bases lay between the germline ends. The V gene's germline CDR1 is SEHNR and CDR2 FQNEAQ (reference sequence). Here the CDR3 reads CASSLAYGRGIEPNVLTF. For the CDR3, the DNA is TGTGCCAGCAGCTTAGCGTACGGCCGTGGAATCGAGCCCAACGTCCTGACTTTC.

This chain connects TRBV20-1 to TRBJ1-1, with D perhaps TRBD1 (5 bases). CDR1 and CDR2 from the germline V gene are DFQATT and SNEGSKA (reference sequence). Trimming stripped 1 base from V and 0 bases from J, with 9 bases between. This CDR3 has 14 residues. CDR3 coding DNA: TGCAGTGCTAGAGCCCCGGACATGAACACTGAAGCTTTCTTT. Translation: CSARAPDMNTEAFF.